This T cell receptor beta chain was observed in a study of T-cell memory formation after mild COVID-19. Background on the study: TCR clusters were largely donor specific. Findings and limits, study-wide: Those CD4+ clones that contracted were mainly in CM and EM (CD8+ ones in EMRA). SARS-CoV-2 specificity was not confirmed for second-wave clones peaking on day 37.

Points on this clonotype: Its antigen is currently unknown.

After 5'RACE with constant-segment primers, TCR alpha and TCR beta cDNA libraries carrying sample barcodes and UMIs were obtained. TCRdb independently ran MiXCR on the 5' RACE reads; one entry per CDR3 protein. The sample has a few hundred thousand distinct CDR3 sequences; 15% to 20% are singletons. CDR1 is SGHRS and CDR2 is YFSETQ in the germline V gene. Trimming shortened V by 1 base and J by 3 bases, and 7 bases separated the two germline ends. The CDR3 runs 13 residues. This TCR derives from a man aged 18 to 35 who had mild COVID-19 (a few samples of this study predate the infection). Cell type and time point are not known. This chain joins TRBV5-1 and TRBJ2-5; D unclear. The sequenced sample consisted of PBMCs or a T cell subset sorted from them (not recorded which). The CDR3 loop is CASSLLQKETQYF. The CDR3 region has the DNA TGCGCCAGCAGCTTGTTACAGAAAGAGACCCAGTACTTC. Full variable domain (outside the CDR3, taken from reference TRBV5-1 and TRBJ2-5): KAGVTQTPRYLIKTRGQQVTLSCSPISGHRSVSWYQQTPGQGLQFLFEYFSETQRNKGNFPGRFSGRQFSNSRSEMNVSTLELGDSALYLCASSLLQKETQYFGPGTRLLVL.